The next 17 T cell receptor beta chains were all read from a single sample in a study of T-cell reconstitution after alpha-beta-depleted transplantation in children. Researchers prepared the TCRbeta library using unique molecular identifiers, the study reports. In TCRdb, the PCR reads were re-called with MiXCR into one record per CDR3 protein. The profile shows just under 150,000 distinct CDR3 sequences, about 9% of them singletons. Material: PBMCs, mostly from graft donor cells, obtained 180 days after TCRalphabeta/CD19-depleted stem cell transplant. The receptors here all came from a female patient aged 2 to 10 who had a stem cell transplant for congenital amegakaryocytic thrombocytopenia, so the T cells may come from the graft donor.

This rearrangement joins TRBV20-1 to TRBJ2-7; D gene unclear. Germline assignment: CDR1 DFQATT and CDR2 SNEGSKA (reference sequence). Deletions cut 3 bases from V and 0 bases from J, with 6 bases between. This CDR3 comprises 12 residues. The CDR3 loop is CSARISSYEQYF. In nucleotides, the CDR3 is TGCAGTGCTAGGATCAGCTCCTACGAGCAGTACTTC.

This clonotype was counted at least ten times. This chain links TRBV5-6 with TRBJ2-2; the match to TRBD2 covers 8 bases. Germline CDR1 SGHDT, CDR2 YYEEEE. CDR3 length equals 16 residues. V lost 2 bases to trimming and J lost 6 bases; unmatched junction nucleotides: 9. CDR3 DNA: TGTGCCAGCAGCTTCCTGCGCGGGGGGATCGCCGGGGAGCTGTTTTTT. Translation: CASSFLRGGIAGELFF.

The DNA for the CDR3 is TGTGCCAGCAGTTCCCGGACATTTCTGAGGTTTCAGCCCCAGCATTTT. Translation gives CASSSRTFLRFQPQHF. The gene calls are TRBV28 and TRBJ1-5; D might be TRBD1 (5 bases). The CDR3 covers 16 residues. The ends were cut back, 4 bases at V and 6 bases at J, with 19 bases in the middle. Germline lookup yields CDR1 MDHEN and CDR2 SYDVKM.

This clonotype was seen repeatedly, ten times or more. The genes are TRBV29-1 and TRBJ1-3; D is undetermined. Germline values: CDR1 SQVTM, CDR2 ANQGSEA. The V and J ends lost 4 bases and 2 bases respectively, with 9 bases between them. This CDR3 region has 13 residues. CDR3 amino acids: CSVAPPAGNTIYF. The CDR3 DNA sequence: TGCAGCGTTGCCCCCCCCGCTGGAAACACCATATATTTT. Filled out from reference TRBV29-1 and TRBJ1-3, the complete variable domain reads SAVISQKPSRDICQRGTSLTIQCQVDSQVTMMFWYRQQPGQSLTLIATANQGSEATYESGFVIDKFPISRPNLTFSTLTVSNMSPEDSSIYLCSVAPPAGNTIYFGEGSWLTVV.

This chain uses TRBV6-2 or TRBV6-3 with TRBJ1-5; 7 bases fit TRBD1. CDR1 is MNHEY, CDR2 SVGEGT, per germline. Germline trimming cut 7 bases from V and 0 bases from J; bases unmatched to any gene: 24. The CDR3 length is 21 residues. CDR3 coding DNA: TGTGCCAGCACCCGTCAGTGGGGTGGGATAAGGGACAGTTATAGCAATCAGCCCCAGCATTTT. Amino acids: CASTRQWGGIRDSYSNQPQHF.

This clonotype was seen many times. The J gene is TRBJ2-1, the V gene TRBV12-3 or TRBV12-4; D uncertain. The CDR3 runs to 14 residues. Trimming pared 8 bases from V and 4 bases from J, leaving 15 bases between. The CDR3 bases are TGTGCCAGCCCCCCTTGGTGGGGTTACAATGAGCAGTTCTTC. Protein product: CASPPWWGYNEQFF.

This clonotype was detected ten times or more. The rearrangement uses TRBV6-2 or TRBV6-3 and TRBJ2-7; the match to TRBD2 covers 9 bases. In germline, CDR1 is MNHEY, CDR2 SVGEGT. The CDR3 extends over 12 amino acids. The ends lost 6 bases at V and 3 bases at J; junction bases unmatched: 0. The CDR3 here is CASRTSGYEQYF. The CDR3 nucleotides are TGTGCCAGCAGGACTAGCGGCTACGAGCAGTACTTC.

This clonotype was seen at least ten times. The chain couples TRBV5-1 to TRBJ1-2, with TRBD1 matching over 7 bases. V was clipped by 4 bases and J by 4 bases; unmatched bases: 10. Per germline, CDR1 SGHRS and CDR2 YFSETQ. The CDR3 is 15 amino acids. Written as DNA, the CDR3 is TGCGCCAGCAGCACTACCCCGGGACAGACCTATGGCTACACCTTC. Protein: CASSTTPGQTYGYTF. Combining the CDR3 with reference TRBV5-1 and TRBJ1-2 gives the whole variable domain KAGVTQTPRYLIKTRGQQVTLSCSPISGHRSVSWYQQTPGQGLQFLFEYFSETQRNKGNFPGRFSGRQFSNSRSEMNVSTLELGDSALYLCASSTTPGQTYGYTFGSGTRLTVV.

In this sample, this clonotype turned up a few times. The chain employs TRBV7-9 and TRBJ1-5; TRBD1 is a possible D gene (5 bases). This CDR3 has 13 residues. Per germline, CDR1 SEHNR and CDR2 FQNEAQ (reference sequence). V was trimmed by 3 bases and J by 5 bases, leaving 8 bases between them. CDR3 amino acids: CASSFGADQPQHF. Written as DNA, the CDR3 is TGTGCCAGCAGCTTTGGGGCGGATCAGCCCCAGCATTTT.

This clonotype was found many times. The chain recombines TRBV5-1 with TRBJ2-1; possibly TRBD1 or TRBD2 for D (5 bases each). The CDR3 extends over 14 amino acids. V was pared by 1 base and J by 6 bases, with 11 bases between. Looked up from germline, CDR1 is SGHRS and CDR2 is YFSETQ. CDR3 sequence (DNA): TGCGCCAGCAGCTTGCCCGGGACCCTCAATGAGCAGTTCTTC. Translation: CASSLPGTLNEQFF.

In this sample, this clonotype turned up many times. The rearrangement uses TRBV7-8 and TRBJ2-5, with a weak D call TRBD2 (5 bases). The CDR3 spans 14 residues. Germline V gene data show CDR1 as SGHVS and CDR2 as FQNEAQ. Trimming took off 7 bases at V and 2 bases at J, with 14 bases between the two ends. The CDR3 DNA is TGTGCCAGCACCCCGGGAATCTTACAAGAGACCCAGTACTTC. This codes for CASTPGILQETQYF.

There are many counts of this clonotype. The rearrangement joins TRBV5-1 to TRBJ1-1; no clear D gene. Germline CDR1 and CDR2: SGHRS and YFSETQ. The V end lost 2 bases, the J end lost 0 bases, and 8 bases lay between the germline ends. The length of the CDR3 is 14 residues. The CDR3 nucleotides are TGCGCCAGCAGCTTAGACTTCATGAACACTGAAGCTTTCTTT. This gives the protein CASSLDFMNTEAFF.

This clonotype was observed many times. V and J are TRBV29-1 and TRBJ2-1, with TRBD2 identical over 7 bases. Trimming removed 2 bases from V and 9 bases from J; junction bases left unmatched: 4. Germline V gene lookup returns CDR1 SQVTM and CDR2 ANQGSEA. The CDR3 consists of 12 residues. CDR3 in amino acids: CSVELRGSEQFF. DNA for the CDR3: TGCAGCGTTGAACTCCGCGGGAGTGAGCAGTTCTTC.

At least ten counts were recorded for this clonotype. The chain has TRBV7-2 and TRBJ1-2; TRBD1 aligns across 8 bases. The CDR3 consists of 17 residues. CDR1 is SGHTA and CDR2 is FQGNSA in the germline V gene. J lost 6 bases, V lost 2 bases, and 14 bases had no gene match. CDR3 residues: CASSLFSSGGVLDGYTF. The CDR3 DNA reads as TGTGCCAGCAGCTTATTTTCGTCAGGGGGCGTTTTGGATGGCTACACCTTC.

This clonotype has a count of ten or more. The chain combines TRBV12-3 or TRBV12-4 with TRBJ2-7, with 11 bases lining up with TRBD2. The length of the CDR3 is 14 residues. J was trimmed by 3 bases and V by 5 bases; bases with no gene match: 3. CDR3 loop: CASSTGTSGYEQYF. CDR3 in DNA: TGTGCCAGCAGTACCGGGACTAGCGGCTACGAGCAGTACTTC.

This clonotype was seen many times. The CDR3 loop is CSASGRGSTDTQYF. The CDR3 region has the DNA TGCAGTGCTTCCGGCCGGGGGAGCACAGATACGCAGTATTTT. The J gene is TRBJ2-3, the V gene TRBV20-1; the D gene is possibly TRBD2 (6 bases). This CDR3 is 14 amino acids long. Deletions cut 5 bases from V and 0 bases from J, with 12 bases between. CDR1 is DFQATT and CDR2 is SNEGSKA in the germline V gene (reference sequence).

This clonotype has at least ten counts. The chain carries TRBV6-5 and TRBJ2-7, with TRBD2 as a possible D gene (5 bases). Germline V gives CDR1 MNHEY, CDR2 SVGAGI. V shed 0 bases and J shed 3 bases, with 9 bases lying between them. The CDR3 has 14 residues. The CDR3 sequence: CASSYSYGNYEQYF. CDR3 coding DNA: TGTGCCAGCAGTTACTCCTACGGGAACTACGAGCAGTACTTC.